These 25 T cell receptor beta chains came from one sample sequenced in a study of CD8+ T cells in alopecia areata. Extracted RNA was reverse transcribed into cDNA, the sequencing template. Sequencing used immunoSEQ multiplex PCR; TCRdb keeps in-frame clones, though not all of them. The sample contains 200,000 to 250,000 clones, 50% to 60% of which appear only once. Source: CD4+ T cells sorted from blood, taken at week 0. The receptors were sampled from a human donor with alopecia areata.

A single count supports this clone. The chain's CDR3 is CASGRGYGYTF. CDR3 in DNA: TGTGCCAGCGGAAGGGGATATGGCTACACCTTC. The chain recombines TRBV2 with TRBJ1-2; perhaps TRBD1 as D (5 bases). V lost 8 bases to trimming and J lost 5 bases, with 9 bases between them. From germline, CDR1 is SNHLY and CDR2 FYNNEI. The CDR3 covers 11 residues.

The chain employs TRBV29-1 and TRBJ2-1, with 7 bases aligning to TRBD1. The germline V gene has CDR1 SQVTM and CDR2 ANQGSEA. This CDR3 has 14 amino acids. V shed 6 bases, J shed 3 bases, and the junction held 8 bases outside the gene matches. Here the CDR3 reads CSVPRDSVYNEQFF. The CDR3 DNA is TGCAGCGTCCCCCGGGACAGCGTCTACAATGAGCAGTTCTTC.

Ten or more counts support this clone. The CDR3 reads CSVAPGESQPQHF. The CDR3 DNA sequence: TGCAGCGTTGCCCCAGGGGAAAGTCAGCCCCAGCATTTT. J is TRBJ1-5 and V is TRBV29-1, with a possible D match to TRBD1 (6 bases). This CDR3 contains 13 residues. The V and J ends lost 4 bases and 6 bases respectively, with 13 bases between them. The V gene's germline CDR1 is SQVTM and CDR2 ANQGSEA.

There are a few counts of this clone. This sequence joins TRBV27 and TRBJ1-2, with 9 bases aligning to TRBD1. The germline CDR1 and CDR2 sequences are MNHEY and SMNVEV (reference sequence). J was trimmed by 10 bases and V by 0 bases; bases with no gene match: 9. CDR3 length equals 15 residues. CDR3 loop: CASSLSPSGQGFYTF. The CDR3 nucleotides are TGTGCCAGCAGTTTATCGCCCTCGGGACAGGGCTTCTACACCTTC.

The genes are TRBV25-1 and TRBJ1-1, with D possibly being TRBD1 (5 bases). The germline V and J ends were trimmed by 6 bases and 2 bases, with 13 bases remaining between them. From germline, CDR1 is MGHDK and CDR2 SYGVNS. The CDR3 is 14 residues long. CDR3 coding DNA: TGTGCCAGCAGCCTATGGGGGGGAAACACTGAAGCTTTCTTT. Its protein product is CASSLWGGNTEAFF.

The CDR3 DNA follows: TGCGCCAGCAGCTTGCAAGACAGGAATGAGCAGTTCTTC. It codes for CASSLQDRNEQFF. The V gene is TRBV5-1, the J gene TRBJ2-1, with a weak D call TRBD1 (6 bases). V was pared by 1 base and J by 7 bases, with 9 bases between. The CDR3 runs to 13 residues. The germline CDR1 and CDR2 sequences are SGHRS and YFSETQ.

This clone showed up just once. V is TRBV29-1 and J is TRBJ2-3; D not certain. Per the germline V gene, CDR1 is SQVTM and CDR2 is ANQGSEA. V was pared by 2 bases and J by 4 bases, with 7 bases between. The CDR3 length is 12 residues. CDR3 amino acids: CSVEHHSDTQYF. The CDR3 DNA reads TGCAGCGTTGAACACCATTCAGATACGCAGTATTTT.

This clone was detected a few times. The genes are TRBV6-1 and TRBJ2-1, with 9 bases fitting TRBD2. This CDR3 is built from 16 residues. Germline-derived CDR1 and CDR2 are MNHNS and SASEGT. J lost 9 bases, V lost 1 base, and 10 bases had no gene match. CDR3 nucleotides: TGTGCCAGCAGTGAAGGCGTTAGCGGGGGCCAGCGTGAGCAGTTCTTC. Amino acid sequence: CASSEGVSGGQREQFF.

The rearrangement links TRBV5-1 to TRBJ1-1, with D possibly TRBD1 on 5 matching bases. Germline CDR1 reads SGHRS; CDR2 reads YFSETQ. CDR3 size: 14 residues. V was cut by 1 base and J by 1 base, with 8 bases left in between. DNA for the CDR3: TGCGCCAGCAGCTTGACGGGGCAGAACACTGAAGCTTTCTTT. Encoded protein: CASSLTGQNTEAFF.

This clone was detected a few times. The chain joins TRBV10-3 to TRBJ2-3; TRBD2 matches 12 bases. V trimming: 2 bases; J trimming: 6 bases; junction bases outside the gene matches: 3. The CDR3 loop spans 15 amino acids. CDR1 and CDR2 (germline): ENHRY, SYGVKD. The CDR3 DNA is TGTGCCATCAGTGAGGCTAGCGGGAGGGCGGATACGCAGTATTTT. Protein sequence: CAISEASGRADTQYF.

This clone was seen a handful of times. The chain has TRBV4-1 and TRBJ1-1; D remains ambiguous. Germline-derived CDR1 and CDR2 are MGHRA and YSYEKL. The CDR3 runs to 15 residues. Trimming pared 0 bases from V and 3 bases from J, leaving 11 bases between. The CDR3 loop reads CASSQDGYGDTEAFF. The CDR3 DNA sequence: TGCGCCAGCAGCCAAGATGGGTATGGGGACACTGAAGCTTTCTTT.

The table lists this clone with a few counts. The rearrangement uses TRBV23-1 and TRBJ2-5; D not certain. TRBV23-1 counts as an open reading frame of uncertain function. V was clipped by 3 bases and J by 3 bases, with 11 bases between them. The CDR3 runs to 14 residues. Here the CDR3 reads CASSHRLSEETQYF. CDR3 coding DNA: TGCGCCAGCAGTCACCGCCTCAGTGAAGAGACCCAGTACTTC.

CDR3 DNA sequence: TGTGCCAGCAGTGACGCTGTCACAGATACGCAGTATTTT. It specifies CASSDAVTDTQYF. The chain carries TRBV25-1 and TRBJ2-3; D gene unclear. The CDR3 is 13 amino acids. The germline V and J ends were trimmed by 3 bases and 2 bases, with 6 bases remaining between them. CDR1 is MGHDK, CDR2 SYGVNS, per germline.

As for this clone: The sample contains more than one DNA sequence encoding this CDR3. The chain is built from TRBV5-1 and TRBJ2-3; no firm D call. The length of the CDR3 is 11 residues. The germline V gene encodes CDR1 SGHRS and CDR2 YFSETQ. Trimming took 4 bases from V and 2 from J, leaving 2 bases between them. The CDR3 is CASSLTDTQYF. The DNA of the CDR3 is TGCGCCAGCAGCCTCACAGATACGCAGTATTTT.

This clone was counted only a few times. The rearrangement uses TRBV30 and TRBJ2-3; possible D gene TRBD2, 5 bases. Trimming stripped 3 bases from V and 7 bases from J, with 11 bases between. Germline values: CDR1 GTSNPN, CDR2 SVGIG (reference sequence). This CDR3 is built from 12 residues. The CDR3 nucleotides are TGTGCCTGGAGCCTGGAGCGGAATACGCAGTATTTT. Amino acid sequence: CAWSLERNTQYF. The full variable domain, rest sourced from reference TRBV30 and TRBJ2-3, is SQTIHQWPATLVQPVGSPLSLECTVEGTSNPNLYWYRQAAGRGLQLLFYSVGIGQISSEVPQNLSASRPQDRQFILSSKKLLLSDSGFYLCAWSLERNTQYFGPGTRLTVL.

This clone was detected only a few times. The chain carries TRBV5-7 and TRBJ1-2; 7 positions agree with TRBD1. TRBV5-7 falls under the ORF class, with uncertain function. V lost 1 base, J lost 6 bases, and 6 bases stayed unmatched. The CDR3 is 14 amino acids. CDR3 sequence: CASSLTGEVDGYTF. CDR3 DNA: TGTGCCAGCAGCTTGACAGGGGAGGTGGATGGCTACACCTTC.

The chain uses TRBV6-5 and TRBJ2-3; D ambiguous. The V end lost 6 bases, the J end lost 0 bases, and 10 bases lay between the germline ends. This CDR3 is 14 amino acids long. CDR1 and CDR2 (germline): MNHEY, SVGAGI. Here the CDR3 DNA reads TGTGCCAGCAGAGGTCTGTTCAGCACAGATACGCAGTATTTT. Amino acid sequence: CASRGLFSTDTQYF.

The chain combines TRBV5-1 with TRBJ2-7; the match to TRBD1 covers 8 bases. Trimming took 0 bases from V and 6 from J; bases not matched to a gene: 5. Germline-derived CDR1 and CDR2 are SGHRS and YFSETQ. The CDR3 has 14 residues. The CDR3 nucleotides are TGCGCCAGCAGCTTGGACGGACAGGGAGGCGAGCAGTACTTC. This sequence encodes CASSLDGQGGEQYF.

The rearrangement joins TRBV5-1 to TRBJ2-1, with 9 bases lining up with TRBD2. Germline CDR1 is SGHRS and CDR2 is YFSETQ. The CDR3 has 15 residues. The V segment lost 5 bases and the J segment 9 bases; nucleotides outside the gene matches: 12. Written as DNA, the CDR3 is TGCGCCAGCAGGGACCAGGCGGGAGGGCCAAGTGAGCAGTTCTTC. Translating gives CASRDQAGGPSEQFF.

Many counts were recorded for this clone. The J gene is TRBJ2-1, the V gene TRBV14; 10 bases line up with TRBD2. Germline-derived CDR1 and CDR2 are SGHDN and FVKESK. The CDR3 has 16 residues. With V trimmed by 4 bases and J by 6 bases, 9 bases remained unmatched. CDR3 region: CASSPPSGRWGNEQFF. The CDR3 region has the DNA TGTGCCAGCAGCCCCCCTAGCGGGAGATGGGGCAATGAGCAGTTCTTC.

This chain uses TRBV5-1 with TRBJ2-2, with D unresolved. The germline V gene has CDR1 SGHRS and CDR2 YFSETQ. The CDR3 runs to 11 residues. Trimming took 8 bases from V and 3 from J, leaving 5 bases between them. CDR3 sequence: CASRDTGELFF. The CDR3 DNA is TGCGCCAGTAGGGACACCGGGGAGCTGTTTTTT.

V and J are TRBV29-1 and TRBJ1-4, with D possibly TRBD1 on 6 matching bases. Germline V gene sequence: CDR1 SQVTM, CDR2 ANQGSEA. This CDR3 comprises 13 residues. V was shortened by 5 bases and J by 5 bases, with 12 bases between the two germline ends. The chain's CDR3 is CSVYRDTNEKLFF. CDR3 in DNA: TGCAGCGTTTACCGGGACACGAATGAAAAACTGTTTTTT.

The gene calls are TRBV20-1 and TRBJ1-5; D not certain. The germline CDR1 and CDR2 sequences are DFQATT and SNEGSKA (reference sequence). V shed 5 bases and J shed 7 bases, with 9 bases lying between them. This CDR3 has 11 amino acids. CDR3 protein: CSAPLPQPQHF. The CDR3 DNA is TGCAGTGCTCCCCTTCCCCAGCCCCAGCATTTT.

The CDR3 sequence is CASSEENGNHGYTF. In nucleotides, the CDR3 is TGTGCCAGCAGTGAAGAAAACGGCAACCATGGCTACACCTTC. This chain uses TRBV2 with TRBJ1-2, with D unclear. Germline loops: CDR1 SNHLY, CDR2 FYNNEI. CDR3 length equals 14 residues. The ends were cut back, 1 base at V and 6 bases at J, with 12 bases in the middle.

V is TRBV5-8 and J is TRBJ1-5; maybe TRBD1 (6 bases). Per the germline V gene, CDR1 is SGHTS and CDR2 is YDEGEE. CDR3 length equals 14 residues. Trimming shortened V by 4 bases and J by 3 bases, and 11 bases separated the two germline ends. The CDR3 sequence is CASSHGQTNQPQHF. As DNA, the CDR3 is TGTGCCAGCAGCCACGGACAGACCAATCAGCCCCAGCATTTT. The whole variable domain, remainder taken from reference TRBV5-8 and TRBJ1-5, is EAGVTQSPTHLIKTRGQQATLRCSPISGHTSVYWYQQALGLGLQFLLWYDEGEERNRGNFPPRFSGRQFPNYSSELNVNALELEDSALYLCASSHGQTNQPQHFGDGTRLSIL.